These 32 T cell receptor beta chains were all obtained from the same sample, sequenced in a study of blood T cell repertoires in COVID-19. Clones were sequenced by immunoSEQ multiplex PCR, and TCRdb holds only the in-frame ones, with some missing. The sample includes 280,000 or so clones, approximately 85% seen only once; the top ten take roughly 2%. The sample taken for sequencing was PBMCs or T cells enriched from blood (not recorded which). These receptor sequences come from a man aged 30 to 45 who had recovered from COVID-19.

The chain is built from TRBV25-1 and TRBJ1-2; TRBD1 aligns across 7 bases. The CDR3 totals 14 residues. In germline, CDR1 is MGHDK, CDR2 SYGVNS. Trimming cost V 6 bases and J 9 bases; bases outside gene matches: 13. CDR3: CASRDTGQLSRYTF. CDR3 bases: TGTGCCAGCAGGGACACGGGACAGCTTAGTCGCTACACCTTC.

This sequence joins TRBV4-3 and TRBJ1-5, with D unresolved. Germline CDR1 and CDR2: LGHNA and YSLEER. This CDR3 region has 14 residues. V was pared by 1 base and J by 6 bases, with 10 bases between. The DNA for the CDR3 is TGCGCCAGCAGCCAAGCCATTTACGGTCAGCCCCAGCATTTT. Encoded protein: CASSQAIYGQPQHF.

V and J are TRBV9 and TRBJ1-2; unclear D gene. V shed 1 base and J shed 4 bases, with 11 bases lying between them. CDR1 and CDR2 (germline): SGDLS, YYNGEE. The CDR3 has 14 residues. The CDR3 DNA sequence: TGTGCCAGCAGCGTACAGGCCTTTAGCTATGGCTACACCTTC. It yields the protein CASSVQAFSYGYTF.

This chain joins TRBV9 and TRBJ1-1, with D uncertain. Deletions cut 4 bases from V and 0 bases from J, with 7 bases between. The CDR3 runs to 13 residues. Germline V gives CDR1 SGDLS, CDR2 YYNGEE. The CDR3 nucleotides are TGTGCCAGCAGCACGGGTTTGAACACTGAAGCTTTCTTT. It encodes CASSTGLNTEAFF.

The CDR3: CASSLRGNYGYTF. In DNA form, the CDR3 reads TGTGCCAGCAGCTTGCGGGGGAACTATGGCTACACCTTC. J is TRBJ1-2 and V is TRBV5-6; a possible D gene is TRBD1 (5 bases). Trimming cost V 1 base and J 2 bases, with 6 bases left between them. Germline V gives CDR1 SGHDT, CDR2 YYEEEE. This CDR3 contains 13 residues. The whole variable domain, filled in from reference TRBV5-6 and TRBJ1-2, reads DAGVTQSPTHLIKTRGQQVTLRCSPKSGHDTVSWYQQALGQGPQFIFQYYEEEERQRGNFPDRFSGHQFPNYSSELNVNALLLGDSALYLCASSLRGNYGYTFGSGTRLTVV.

The chain joins TRBV6-5 to TRBJ1-2; D is possibly TRBD1 (5 bases). The germline CDR1 and CDR2 sequences are MNHEY and SVGAGI. The V gene lost 6 bases and the J gene lost 4 bases, with 9 bases spanning the gap. There are 12 residues in the CDR3. CDR3 region: CASSDSLYGYTF. Written as DNA, the CDR3 is TGTGCCAGCAGCGACAGCCTCTATGGCTACACCTTC.

In this sample, this clone is medium-sized. This chain connects TRBV6-5 to TRBJ2-1; TRBD1 matches 8 bases. The V gene's germline CDR1 is MNHEY and CDR2 SVGAGI. V gave up 9 bases and J gave up 6 bases; unmatched junction bases: 7. This CDR3 has 13 residues. The DNA for the CDR3 is TGTGCCAGTTTAGGGACAGGTGGCAATGAGCAGTTCTTC. It translates to CASLGTGGNEQFF.

This clone was seen a single time. The chain joins TRBV12-3 or TRBV12-4 to TRBJ2-2, with D possibly being TRBD1 (6 bases). V lost 6 bases and J 4 bases, leaving 9 bases between the germline ends. This CDR3 has 13 amino acids. The CDR3 reads CASRTGPTGELFF. DNA for the CDR3: TGTGCCAGCAGGACAGGTCCCACCGGGGAGCTGTTTTTT.

The V gene is TRBV2, the J gene TRBJ1-6, with unresolved D. The CDR3 length is 12 residues. Per the germline V gene, CDR1 is SNHLY and CDR2 is FYNNEI. Trimming took 7 bases from V and 13 from J, leaving 14 bases between them. The CDR3 DNA reads as TGTGCCAGCATGTTAGGAGAGGGCCCCCTCCACTTT. This translates into CASMLGEGPLHF.

This rearrangement joins TRBV5-6 to TRBJ2-1; possibly TRBD2 for D (5 bases). The CDR3 contains 15 residues. Trimming took 4 bases from V and 1 from J, leaving 12 bases between them. The V gene's germline CDR1 is SGHDT and CDR2 YYEEEE. CDR3 loop: CASSTTPGSYNEQFF. CDR3 nucleotide sequence: TGTGCCAGCAGCACAACGCCGGGATCCTACAATGAGCAGTTCTTC.

The chain carries TRBV9 and TRBJ1-6; a weak D match, TRBD1 (5 bases). Germline assignment: CDR1 SGDLS and CDR2 YYNGEE. Deletions cut 0 bases from V and 8 bases from J, with 12 bases between. The CDR3 has 15 residues. CDR3 sequence: CASSVVPGTDSPLHF. In DNA form, the CDR3 reads TGTGCCAGCAGCGTAGTCCCAGGGACTGATTCACCCCTCCACTTT.

The genes are TRBV5-4 and TRBJ2-3; 10 bases are a match to TRBD2. V trimming: 0 bases; J trimming: 4 bases; junction bases outside the gene matches: 8. Germline CDR1 and CDR2: SGHNT and YYREEE (reference sequence). CDR3 length: 17 amino acids. The CDR3 bases are TGTGCCAGCAGCTTGGCCTCAGCGGGGGGGCGCCCAGATACGCAGTATTTT. This translates into CASSLASAGGRPDTQYF.

V usage is TRBV5-6 and J usage is TRBJ2-5; D is uncertain. Germline values: CDR1 SGHDT, CDR2 YYEEEE. V gave up 7 bases and J gave up 1 base, with 11 bases separating them. This CDR3 comprises 13 residues. The CDR3 here is CASQLEIQETQYF. The CDR3 bases are TGTGCCAGCCAACTCGAGATCCAAGAGACCCAGTACTTC.

The rearrangement links TRBV4-2 to TRBJ2-5, with D perhaps matching TRBD2 (5 bases). The CDR3 length is 15 residues. CDR1 and CDR2 (germline): LGHNA, YNFKEQ. V was clipped by 0 bases and J by 1 base, with 9 bases between them. The CDR3 loop is CASSQEPGLQETQYF. The CDR3 bases are TGTGCCAGCAGCCAAGAACCTGGACTCCAAGAGACCCAGTACTTC.

The chain has TRBV5-3 and TRBJ2-7; 9 bases are a match to TRBD1. TRBV5-3 is treated as an ORF (open reading frame) with a function not yet certain. The CDR3 has 15 amino acids. Losses at the gene ends were 3 bases for V and 0 bases for J; bases not matched to a gene: 4. The CDR3 nucleotides read TGTGCCAGAAGCTGGGGGACAGGGAGCTCCTACGAGCAGTACTTC. Translation: CARSWGTGSSYEQYF.

V is TRBV19 and J is TRBJ1-1; tentatively, D is TRBD1 (6 bases). V was cut by 3 bases and J by 3 bases, with 14 bases left in between. CDR3 length: 15 residues. Germline CDR1 is LNHDA and CDR2 is SQIVND (reference sequence). The CDR3 here is CASSIFGQRDTEAFF. In nucleotides, the CDR3 is TGTGCCAGTAGTATCTTTGGACAGAGGGACACTGAAGCTTTCTTT.

The chain is built from TRBV6-6 and TRBJ1-2; TRBD1 matches 7 bases. The CDR3 has 13 amino acids. The junction had 5 bases not matched to a gene; V was cut back by 5 bases and J by 5 bases. Germline CDR1 and CDR2: MNHNY and SVGAGI (reference sequence). The CDR3 region has the DNA TGTGCCAGCAGTCAATTACAGGGGTATGGCTACACCTTC. Its translation is CASSQLQGYGYTF.

V usage is TRBV12-5 and J usage is TRBJ2-7, with 7 bases matching TRBD2. The J segment lost 10 bases and the V segment lost 1 base, leaving 4 bases of the junction unmatched. The CDR3 covers 12 residues. Germline V gene lookup returns CDR1 LGHNT and CDR2 FRNRAP. The CDR3 nucleotides read TGTGCTAGTGGTTTGGATCGGGGGGTACAGTACTTC. Translation gives CASGLDRGVQYF. Full variable domain (remainder filled in from reference TRBV12-5 and TRBJ2-7): DARVTQTPRHKVTEMGQEVTMRCQPILGHNTVFWYRQTMMQGLELLAYFRNRAPLDDSGMPKDRFSAEMPDATLATLKIQPSEPRDSAVYFCASGLDRGVQYFGPGTRLTVT.

The gene calls are TRBV18 and TRBJ2-1; 9 nucleotides line up with TRBD2. The V gene's germline CDR1 is KGHSH and CDR2 LQKENI. The CDR3 length is 14 residues. The junction had 9 bases not matched to a gene; V was cut back by 6 bases and J by 9 bases. The CDR3: CASSKSGGYVEQFF. CDR3 sequence (DNA): TGTGCCAGCTCCAAAAGCGGGGGGTACGTTGAGCAGTTCTTC. The variable domain in full, completed from reference TRBV18 and TRBJ2-1, reads NAGVMQNPRHLVRRRGQEARLRCSPMKGHSHVYWYRQLPEEGLKFMVYLQKENIIDESGMPKERFSAEFPKEGPSILRIQQVVRGDSAAYFCASSKSGGYVEQFFGPGTRLTVL.

This clone was seen more than once but under ten times. The chain links TRBV14 to TRBJ1-2; D unresolved. The germline gives CDR1 SGHDN, CDR2 FVKESK. The CDR3 runs to 16 residues. V shed 0 bases and J shed 8 bases, with 19 bases lying between them. CDR3 sequence (DNA): TGTGCCAGCAGCCAAGATCTGGCGGAGTCTAACAAGGGCTACACCTTC. It is translated as CASSQDLAESNKGYTF. The whole variable domain, remainder taken from reference TRBV14 and TRBJ1-2, is EAGVTQFPSHSVIEKGQTVTLRCDPISGHDNLYWYRRVMGKEIKFLLHFVKESKQDESGMPNNRFLAERTGGTYSTLKVQPAELEDSGVYFCASSQDLAESNKGYTFGSGTRLTVV.

The chain is built from TRBV3-1 (or the pseudogene TRBV3-2) and TRBJ1-3; D is ambiguous. CDR1 and CDR2 from the germline V gene are LGHDT and YNNKEL (reference sequence). This CDR3 spans 17 amino acids. The germline V and J ends were trimmed by 0 bases and 0 bases, with 12 bases remaining between them. The CDR3 protein is CASSQEWSHYSGNTIYF. CDR3 nucleotide sequence: TGTGCCAGCAGCCAAGAATGGTCACATTACTCTGGAAACACCATATATTTT.

V usage is TRBV28 and J usage is TRBJ1-4; 10 positions agree with TRBD1. This CDR3 is built from 14 residues. Trimming at V came to 5 bases and at J to 6 bases, leaving 3 bases not matched to a gene. Germline-derived CDR1 and CDR2 are MDHEN and SYDVKM. The CDR3 DNA is TGTGCCAGCAGTCCGGGACAGGGGTATGAAAAACTGTTTTTT. Translating gives CASSPGQGYEKLFF.

The genes are TRBV19 and TRBJ1-5; 9 positions agree with TRBD1. Germline CDR1 reads LNHDA; CDR2 reads SQIVND (reference sequence). There are 15 residues in the CDR3. Germline trimming cut 6 bases from V and 6 bases from J; bases unmatched to any gene: 9. CDR3 sequence (DNA): TGTGCCAGTAGAATCCGGGACAGGGTAGCTCAGCCCCAGCATTTT. Translated: CASRIRDRVAQPQHF.

V usage is TRBV7-2 and J usage is TRBJ2-1, with TRBD2 matching 8 bases. Trimming removed 1 base from V and 7 bases from J; junction bases left unmatched: 3. Germline loops: CDR1 SGHTA, CDR2 FQGNSA. This CDR3 contains 14 residues. The CDR3 nucleotides read TGTGCCAGCAGCTTAGTACGGGGGGGGAATGAGCAGTTCTTC. It encodes CASSLVRGGNEQFF. The variable domain in full, completed from reference TRBV7-2 and TRBJ2-1, reads GAGVSQSPSNKVTEKGKDVELRCDPISGHTALYWYRQSLGQGLEFLIYFQGNSAPDKSGLPSDRFSAERTGGSVSTLTIQRTQQEDSAVYLCASSLVRGGNEQFFGPGTRLTVL.

The J gene is TRBJ2-5, the V gene TRBV5-1, with 7 bases that match TRBD1. The CDR3 runs 15 residues. The V segment lost 4 bases and the J segment 2 bases; nucleotides outside the gene matches: 8. Germline V gene data show CDR1 as SGHRS and CDR2 as YFSETQ. The CDR3 DNA reads TGCGCCAGCAGCGCCCTACAGGGGTCACAAGAGACCCAGTACTTC. It is translated as CASSALQGSQETQYF.

V and J are TRBV2 and TRBJ2-7, with D unclear. The CDR3 spans 11 residues. The germline V and J ends were trimmed by 6 bases and 4 bases, with 7 bases remaining between them. The germline V gene encodes CDR1 SNHLY and CDR2 FYNNEI. CDR3 protein: CASRWAYEQYF. The CDR3 DNA follows: TGTGCCAGCAGGTGGGCGTACGAGCAGTACTTC. The full variable domain, rest sourced from reference TRBV2 and TRBJ2-7, is EPEVTQTPSHQVTQMGQEVILRCVPISNHLYFYWYRQILGQKVEFLVSFYNNEISEKSEIFDDQFSVERPDGSNFTLKIRSTKLEDSAMYFCASRWAYEQYFGPGTRLTVT.

In DNA, the CDR3 is TGTGCCAGCACCAACCCCGGGGACACTGAAGCTTTCTTT. Translating it yields CASTNPGDTEAFF. V is TRBV6-5 and J is TRBJ1-1; the D is unclear. V lost 7 bases and J lost 3, with 12 bases in between. The CDR3 covers 13 residues. Germline V lookup: CDR1 MNHEY, CDR2 SVGAGI.

This sequence joins TRBV5-6 and TRBJ2-7, with a weak D call TRBD2 (6 bases). The germline V and J ends were trimmed by 4 bases and 7 bases, with 12 bases remaining between them. The CDR3 length is 12 residues. Germline V CDR1 and CDR2: SGHDT, YYEEEE. The CDR3 bases are TGTGCCAGCAGCATTGCCCGGGGGGAGCAGTACTTC. This translates into CASSIARGEQYF.

The chain is built from TRBV7-2 and TRBJ2-2, with a weak D call TRBD1 (5 bases). CDR1 is SGHTA and CDR2 is FQGNSA in the germline V gene. Trimming left V 1 base short and J 5 bases short, with 8 bases between. This CDR3 comprises 14 residues. The CDR3 protein is CASSLVSGTGELFF. The CDR3 region has the DNA TGTGCCAGCAGCTTAGTATCAGGGACCGGGGAGCTGTTTTTT.

The chain joins TRBV6-2 or TRBV6-3 to TRBJ1-1; TRBD1 is a possible D gene (5 bases). The CDR3 is 17 residues long. Germline lookup yields CDR1 MNHEY and CDR2 SVGEGT. Trimming removed 0 bases at V and 0 bases at J, with 14 bases between. CDR3 residues: CASSYSGLRALNTEAFF. The CDR3, as DNA: TGTGCCAGCAGTTACTCCGGCCTCAGGGCATTGAACACTGAAGCTTTCTTT.

This chain joins TRBV19 and TRBJ1-2; the match to TRBD1 covers 8 bases. CDR3 length equals 14 residues. CDR1 is LNHDA and CDR2 is SQIVND in the germline V gene (reference sequence). Trimming took 3 bases from V and 5 from J; bases not matched to a gene: 5. The CDR3 region is CASSIRTGKYGYTF. As DNA, the CDR3 is TGTGCCAGTAGTATCCGGACAGGGAAGTATGGCTACACCTTC.

This chain links TRBV27 with TRBJ1-2; a weak D match, TRBD1 (5 bases). Trimming left V 5 bases short and J 4 bases short, with 11 bases between. CDR3 length equals 13 residues. Germline V gene data show CDR1 as MNHEY and CDR2 as SMNVEV (reference sequence). CDR3 region: CASSARATYGYTF. The CDR3 nucleotides are TGTGCCAGCAGTGCCAGGGCGACCTATGGCTACACCTTC.